These 19 T cell receptor beta chains originate from one sample sequenced in a study of STAT5B mutations in CD4+ large granular lymphocyte leukemia. Here immunoSEQ multiplex PCR was the method, and the copy in TCRdb shows in-frame clones only, minus some. The sample comprises about 35,000 clones, roughly 76% of which are singletons, and roughly 2% rests with the top ten. The sample comprised CD4+ T cells from blood buffy coats. The source is a human donor in good health.

The V and J genes are TRBV6-1 and TRBJ1-4, with D possibly matching TRBD1 (5 bases). CDR3 size: 18 residues. CDR1 is MNHNS and CDR2 is SASEGT in the germline V gene. Trimming left V 2 bases short and J 7 bases short, with 23 bases between. CDR3 sequence (DNA): TGTGCCAGCAGTGAATCCCTCCCGGGGGGACCCCTTCCTGAAAAACTGTTTTTT. Protein sequence: CASSESLPGGPLPEKLFF.

The chain combines TRBV6-5 with TRBJ1-1, with D uncertain. Germline lookup yields CDR1 MNHEY and CDR2 SVGAGI. The CDR3 is 16 amino acids. Trimming shortened V by 2 bases and J by 2 bases, and 15 bases separated the two germline ends. The CDR3 sequence is CASSYLPPRSNTEAFF. Here the CDR3 DNA reads TGTGCCAGCAGTTACCTTCCGCCCAGGAGCAACACTGAAGCTTTCTTT.

This chain uses TRBV5-4 with TRBJ2-6, with TRBD1 matching 8 bases. CDR1 is SGHNT, CDR2 YYREEE, per germline (reference sequence). The CDR3 has 16 amino acids. Unmatched junction bases numbered 14, after V lost 4 bases and J lost 11 bases. CDR3 sequence (DNA): TGTGCCAGCAGCCCCGGGACAGGTAGGGGATCAGACGTCCTGACTTTC. It codes for CASSPGTGRGSDVLTF.

The gene calls are TRBV9 and TRBJ2-1; TRBD1 aligns across 7 bases. Germline loops: CDR1 SGDLS, CDR2 YYNGEE. This CDR3 contains 17 residues. V shed 0 bases and J 0 bases; nucleotides not matched to a gene: 6. The CDR3: CASSVGSTGSSYNEQFF. The CDR3 DNA reads as TGTGCCAGCAGCGTAGGATCGACAGGGAGCTCCTACAATGAGCAGTTCTTC.

The rearrangement uses TRBV6-1 and TRBJ1-1; D gene uncertain. The CDR3 length is 13 residues. CDR1 and CDR2 from the germline V gene are MNHNS and SASEGT. V lost 7 bases, J lost 0 bases, and 9 bases lay in between. The CDR3 coding sequence is TGTGCCAGCAAAATATCACTGAACACTGAAGCTTTCTTT. It specifies CASKISLNTEAFF.

This chain connects TRBV5-1 to TRBJ2-7; TRBD1 might be the D (6 bases). Per germline, CDR1 SGHRS and CDR2 YFSETQ. The CDR3 length is 15 residues. The V end was cut by 0 bases, the J end by 0 bases, with 10 bases between. The CDR3 protein is CASSLAQGFSYEQYF. In nucleotides, the CDR3 is TGCGCCAGCAGCTTGGCCCAGGGGTTCTCCTACGAGCAGTACTTC.

The J gene is TRBJ2-1, the V gene TRBV2; 11 nucleotides agree with TRBD2. Germline V gene sequence: CDR1 SNHLY, CDR2 FYNNEI. This CDR3 spans 15 amino acids. Trimming removed 5 bases from V and 8 bases from J; junction bases left unmatched: 8. The CDR3 sequence: CASSPLAGAGYEQFF. Written as DNA, the CDR3 is TGTGCCAGCAGTCCACTAGCGGGAGCTGGCTATGAGCAGTTCTTC.

V usage is TRBV13 and J usage is TRBJ2-3, with 8 bases that match TRBD2. Germline assignment: CDR1 PRHDT and CDR2 FYEKMQ (reference sequence). The CDR3 spans 15 residues. The V gene end was trimmed by 0 bases and the J gene end by 2 bases; junction bases not matched to a gene: 1. DNA for the CDR3: TGTGCCAGCAGCTTAGGACTAGCGGCCACAGATACGCAGTATTTT. It yields the protein CASSLGLAATDTQYF.

Of note for this clone: Distinct nucleotide sequences in the sample also encode this CDR3. The gene calls are TRBV19 and TRBJ1-3; D gene ambiguous. Trimming stripped 5 bases from V and 0 bases from J, with 5 bases between. The CDR3 has 13 residues. Germline values: CDR1 LNHDA, CDR2 SQIVND (reference sequence). The CDR3, as DNA: TGTGCCAGTAGTCCGAGCTCTGGAAACACCATATATTTT. It yields the protein CASSPSSGNTIYF.

As regards this clone: The sample has other DNA sequences that encode this CDR3 too. The chain uses TRBV2 and TRBJ2-3, with 7 nucleotides matching TRBD1. Germline-derived CDR1 and CDR2 are SNHLY and FYNNEI. The CDR3 is made up of 15 amino acids. V was pared by 3 bases and J by 2 bases, with 5 bases of the junction left unmatched. CDR3 coding DNA: TGTGCCAGCAGTGAGAGGGGGCGCCTCACAGATACGCAGTATTTT. It translates to CASSERGRLTDTQYF.

The rearrangement joins TRBV5-1 to TRBJ1-1; D unresolved. The V and J ends lost 0 bases and 1 base respectively, with 4 bases between them. This CDR3 is built from 13 residues. Germline loops: CDR1 SGHRS, CDR2 YFSETQ. In DNA, the CDR3 is TGCGCCAGCAGCTTGGACTCGAACACTGAAGCTTTCTTT. Protein sequence: CASSLDSNTEAFF. The full variable domain, completed using reference TRBV5-1 and TRBJ1-1, is KAGVTQTPRYLIKTRGQQVTLSCSPISGHRSVSWYQQTPGQGLQFLFEYFSETQRNKGNFPGRFSGRQFSNSRSEMNVSTLELGDSALYLCASSLDSNTEAFFGQGTRLTVV.

This rearrangement joins TRBV5-6 to TRBJ1-2; D perhaps matches TRBD1 (5 bases). CDR1 SGHDT and CDR2 YYEEEE come from the germline V gene. This CDR3 spans 14 amino acids. V lost 4 bases and J 3 bases, leaving 13 bases between the germline ends. CDR3: CASSPGRGYYGYTF. The CDR3, as DNA: TGTGCCAGCAGCCCGGGAAGGGGATACTATGGCTACACCTTC.

The chain carries TRBV2 and TRBJ1-5; D is ambiguous. Deletions cut 2 bases from V and 5 bases from J, with 10 bases between. There are 14 residues in the CDR3. CDR1 and CDR2 from the germline V gene are SNHLY and FYNNEI. CDR3 sequence: CASSESGTYQPQHF. CDR3 nucleotides: TGTGCCAGCAGTGAATCGGGCACCTATCAGCCCCAGCATTTT.

The chain joins TRBV10-2 to TRBJ2-7; D is possibly TRBD1 or TRBD2 (5 bases each). V lost 8 bases to trimming and J lost 4 bases, with 12 bases between them. The germline CDR1 and CDR2 sequences are WSHSY and SAAADI. This CDR3 has 12 residues. The CDR3 coding sequence is TGCGCCAGCGGGAGACAGACTTACGAGCAGTACTTC. Its translation: CASGRQTYEQYF.

The V and J genes are TRBV18 and TRBJ2-7, with 7 bases aligning to TRBD1. CDR1 is KGHSH and CDR2 is LQKENI in the germline V gene. This CDR3 comprises 17 residues. V shed 0 bases, J shed 7 bases, and the junction held 15 bases outside the gene matches. CDR3 in DNA: TGTGCCAGCTCACCACCGGTAACCCGACAGGGAATACCTGAGCAGTACTTC. It translates to CASSPPVTRQGIPEQYF.

V usage is TRBV30 and J usage is TRBJ1-2; the D is unclear. Trimming took off 2 bases at V and 5 bases at J, with 9 bases between the two ends. The germline V gene has CDR1 GTSNPN and CDR2 SVGIG (reference sequence). The CDR3 is 12 amino acids. CDR3 sequence: CAWSRLQYGYTF. Written as DNA, the CDR3 is TGTGCCTGGAGTAGGCTACAATATGGCTACACCTTC.

The V and J genes are TRBV19 and TRBJ2-1, with 10 bases that match TRBD2. This CDR3 has 16 residues. Germline CDR1 and CDR2: LNHDA and SQIVND (reference sequence). V shed 0 bases and J 4 bases; nucleotides not matched to a gene: 3. Here the CDR3 reads CASSIDRTSGYNEQFF. The CDR3 nucleotides read TGTGCCAGTAGTATAGACCGGACTAGCGGATACAATGAGCAGTTCTTC.

The chain has TRBV9 and TRBJ2-2; D gene ambiguous. The CDR3 totals 11 residues. Deletions cut 2 bases from V and 6 bases from J, with 2 bases between. Germline CDR1 is SGDLS and CDR2 is YYNGEE. The chain's CDR3 is CASSVSGELFF. As DNA, the CDR3 is TGTGCCAGCAGCGTCTCCGGGGAGCTGTTTTTT. Using reference TRBV9 and TRBJ2-2 for the parts outside the CDR3, the full variable domain is DSGVTQTPKHLITATGQRVTLRCSPRSGDLSVYWYQQSLDQGLQFLIQYYNGEERAKGNILERFSAQQFPDLHSELNLSSLELGDSALYFCASSVSGELFFGEGSRLTVL.

The gene calls are TRBV30 and TRBJ2-7, with 8 bases matching TRBD2. J lost 5 bases, V lost 4 bases, and 10 bases had no gene match. CDR1 GTSNPN and CDR2 SVGIG come from the germline V gene (reference sequence). The CDR3 has 14 amino acids. CDR3 protein: CAWMQTGGTNEQYF. Here the CDR3 DNA reads TGTGCCTGGATGCAAACGGGGGGGACCAACGAGCAGTACTTC.